This passage covers 16 T cell receptor beta chains from one sample sequenced in a study of CD4 T cells in relation to SARS-CoV-2 and coronaviruses. The unexposed donors gave CD4+ T cells in about 2010-2019, prior to COVID-19. The repertoire was sequenced with immunoSEQ multiplex PCR; TCRdb's copy has only in-frame clones and lacks some. This table has roughly 57,000 clones, about nine tenths appearing once. Sequencing used memory CD4+ T cells from PBMCs. These receptor sequences come from a human donor in good health.

The genes are TRBV5-1 and TRBJ2-7; 7 bases agree with TRBD1. In germline, CDR1 is SGHRS, CDR2 YFSETQ. V lost 4 bases and J lost 7; bases outside the gene matches: 14. The CDR3 is 15 amino acids. This CDR3 is CASSRVAGGSLEQYF. CDR3 bases: TGCGCCAGCAGCAGAGTGGCAGGGGGTTCTTTGGAGCAGTACTTC. The whole variable domain, remainder taken from reference TRBV5-1 and TRBJ2-7, is KAGVTQTPRYLIKTRGQQVTLSCSPISGHRSVSWYQQTPGQGLQFLFEYFSETQRNKGNFPGRFSGRQFSNSRSEMNVSTLELGDSALYLCASSRVAGGSLEQYFGPGTRLTVT.

The J gene is TRBJ2-6, the V gene TRBV7-3; maybe TRBD2 (6 bases). Germline V gene lookup returns CDR1 SGHTA and CDR2 FQGTGA. The CDR3 sequence is 15 residues long. The V and J ends lost 6 bases and 4 bases respectively, with 13 bases between them. The CDR3: CASSPGRQGANVLTF. The CDR3 coding sequence is TGTGCCAGCAGTCCAGGGAGGCAAGGGGCCAACGTCCTGACTTTC.

The gene calls are TRBV4-1 and TRBJ2-1, with D perhaps matching TRBD1 or TRBD2 (5 bases each). The CDR3 has 14 amino acids. The germline V gene has CDR1 MGHRA and CDR2 YSYEKL. V lost 1 base and J 15 bases, leaving 19 bases between the germline ends. CDR3 coding DNA: TGCGCCAGCAGCCAAGGATTAAGCGCCATCGGGGCGTTCTTC. Protein product: CASSQGLSAIGAFF.

The chain recombines TRBV20-1 with TRBJ1-5; weak D call: TRBD1 (6 bases). The CDR3 runs to 18 residues. The V and J ends lost 3 bases and 1 base respectively, with 22 bases between them. From germline, CDR1 is DFQATT and CDR2 SNEGSKA (reference sequence). CDR3 nucleotides: TGCAGTGCTAGTTCATCTTGGGCAGGGGTTAGGAGCAATCAGCCCCAGCATTTT. It encodes CSASSSWAGVRSNQPQHF.

The chain recombines TRBV7-9 with TRBJ2-2; 8 positions match TRBD1. This CDR3 region has 15 residues. J was trimmed by 2 bases and V by 5 bases; bases with no gene match: 4. Looked up from germline, CDR1 is SEHNR and CDR2 is FQNEAQ (reference sequence). For the CDR3, the DNA is TGTGCCAGCAGCCGACAGGGGACCAACACCGGGGAGCTGTTTTTT. Translation gives CASSRQGTNTGELFF.

The CDR3 region is CASSARDRGSYEQYF. The CDR3 nucleotides read TGTGCCAGCAGTGCCCGGGACAGGGGATCCTACGAGCAGTACTTC. The rearrangement joins TRBV6-6 to TRBJ2-7; 10 bases match TRBD1. The CDR3 loop spans 15 amino acids. The germline gives CDR1 MNHNY, CDR2 SVGAGI (reference sequence). The J segment lost 1 base and the V segment lost 5 bases, leaving 5 bases of the junction unmatched.

The chain has TRBV6-5 and TRBJ2-2; TRBD2 matches at 9 bases. Germline-derived CDR1 and CDR2 are MNHEY and SVGAGI. The CDR3 is made up of 15 amino acids. V was clipped by 5 bases and J by 0 bases; unmatched bases: 1. The CDR3 loop reads CASSRLAANTGELFF. The CDR3 DNA reads TGTGCCAGCAGTCGACTAGCGGCGAACACCGGGGAGCTGTTTTTT.

This clone was recorded only once. This sequence joins TRBV7-8 and TRBJ2-2, with D uncertain. This CDR3 is built from 13 residues. Looked up from germline, CDR1 is SGHVS and CDR2 is FQNEAQ. V gave up 2 bases and J gave up 2 bases, with 3 bases separating them. Here the CDR3 reads CASSLRNTGELFF. The CDR3 DNA reads TGTGCCAGCAGCTTAAGAAACACCGGGGAGCTGTTTTTT. Variable domain in full (rest from reference TRBV7-8 and TRBJ2-2): GAGVSQSPRYKVAKRGQDVALRCDPISGHVSLFWYQQALGQGPEFLTYFQNEAQLDKSGLPSDRFFAERPEGSVSTLKIQRTQQEDSAVYLCASSLRNTGELFFGEGSRLTVL.

CDR3 amino acids: CASRRGRGTEAFF. The CDR3 DNA sequence: TGTGCCAGCAGACGGGGGAGGGGCACTGAAGCTTTCTTT. The chain is built from TRBV5-4 and TRBJ1-1, with a possible D match to TRBD1 (5 bases). Trimming took off 5 bases at V and 4 bases at J, with 12 bases between the two ends. The CDR3 runs to 13 residues. Looked up from germline, CDR1 is SGHNT and CDR2 is YYREEE (reference sequence).

This chain connects TRBV4-1 to TRBJ2-1, with 14 bases that match TRBD2. The CDR3 is 15 amino acids. CDR1 MGHRA and CDR2 YSYEKL come from the germline V gene. V lost 2 bases, J lost 9 bases, and 3 bases stayed unmatched. The CDR3 region has the DNA TGCGCCAGCAGCCAACGGGGACTAGCGGGGGCTGAGCAGTTCTTC. Translation gives CASSQRGLAGAEQFF.

The chain combines TRBV19 with TRBJ2-6, with TRBD1 matching 8 bases. Losses at the gene ends were 3 bases for V and 0 bases for J; bases not matched to a gene: 13. The CDR3 is 20 amino acids. CDR1 is LNHDA and CDR2 is SQIVND in the germline V gene (reference sequence). The CDR3: CASSIGTGTGPYSGANVLTF. In nucleotides, the CDR3 is TGTGCCAGTAGTATCGGAACCGGGACAGGCCCCTACTCTGGGGCCAACGTCCTGACTTTC.

The chain recombines TRBV7-9 with TRBJ2-2; D possibly corresponds to TRBD2 (5 bases). The CDR3 spans 15 residues. Trimming left V 2 bases short and J 6 bases short, with 13 bases between. Germline-derived CDR1 and CDR2 are SEHNR and FQNEAQ (reference sequence). The CDR3 is CASSLTGGRAGELFF. CDR3 sequence (DNA): TGTGCCAGCAGCTTAACCGGAGGCCGGGCCGGGGAGCTGTTTTTT.

The V call is TRBV4-2, the J call TRBJ2-7; D might be TRBD1 or TRBD2, each matching 6 bases. V shed 4 bases and J shed 4 bases, with 17 bases lying between them. Germline values: CDR1 LGHNA, CDR2 YNFKEQ. The CDR3 sequence is 15 residues long. CDR3 in DNA: TGTGCCAGCAGCCCGGGGGCAGGGGTAGGGTACGAGCAGTACTTC. Its protein is CASSPGAGVGYEQYF.

The chain is built from TRBV5-5 and TRBJ2-5; D gene unclear. Trimming left V 0 bases short and J 1 base short, with 7 bases between. Germline loops: CDR1 SGHKS, CDR2 YYEKEE (reference sequence). This CDR3 contains 14 residues. CDR3 loop: CASSLGSVQETQYF. DNA for the CDR3: TGTGCCAGCAGCTTGGGTTCAGTCCAAGAGACCCAGTACTTC.

This chain uses TRBV9 with TRBJ2-5, with D hard to call. Deletions cut 4 bases from V and 3 bases from J, with 4 bases between. Germline V CDR1 and CDR2: SGDLS, YYNGEE. CDR3 length: 11 amino acids. The CDR3 coding sequence is TGTGCCAGCAGCCTAGAAGAGACCCAGTACTTC. Its protein product is CASSLEETQYF.

This rearrangement joins TRBV30 to TRBJ2-7; the D is unclear. The germline CDR1 and CDR2 sequences are GTSNPN and SVGIG (reference sequence). Trimming pared 4 bases from V and 4 bases from J, leaving 11 bases between. The CDR3 runs 12 residues. The CDR3 DNA sequence: TGTGCCTGGACCTACACGAGATACGAGCAGTACTTC. This encodes CAWTYTRYEQYF.